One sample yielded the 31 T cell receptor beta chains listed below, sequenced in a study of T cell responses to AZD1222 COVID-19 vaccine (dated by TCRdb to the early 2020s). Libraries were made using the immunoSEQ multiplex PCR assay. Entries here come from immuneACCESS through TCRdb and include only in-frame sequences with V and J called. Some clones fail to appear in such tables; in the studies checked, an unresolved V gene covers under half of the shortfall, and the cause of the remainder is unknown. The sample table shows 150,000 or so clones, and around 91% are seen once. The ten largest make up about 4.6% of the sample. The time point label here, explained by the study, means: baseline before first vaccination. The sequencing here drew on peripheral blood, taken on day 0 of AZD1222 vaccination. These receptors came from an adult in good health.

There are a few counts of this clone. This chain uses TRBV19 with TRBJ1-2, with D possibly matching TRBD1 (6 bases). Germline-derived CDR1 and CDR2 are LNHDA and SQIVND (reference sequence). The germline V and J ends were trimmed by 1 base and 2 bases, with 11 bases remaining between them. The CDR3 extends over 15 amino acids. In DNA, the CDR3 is TGTGCCAGTAGTATAGTCGGACAGTTCAACTATGGCTACACCTTC. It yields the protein CASSIVGQFNYGYTF.

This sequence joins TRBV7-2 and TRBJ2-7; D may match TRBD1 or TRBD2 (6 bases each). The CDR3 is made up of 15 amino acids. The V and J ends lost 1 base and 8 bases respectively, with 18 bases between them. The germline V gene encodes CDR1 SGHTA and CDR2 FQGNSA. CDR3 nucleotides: TGTGCCAGCAGCTTAGATCTTAGTATGGGGGGCCAGCAGTACTTC. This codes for CASSLDLSMGGQQYF.

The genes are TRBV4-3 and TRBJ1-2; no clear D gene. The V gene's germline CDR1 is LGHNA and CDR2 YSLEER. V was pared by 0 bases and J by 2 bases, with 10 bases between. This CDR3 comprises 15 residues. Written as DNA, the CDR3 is TGCGCCAGCAGCCAAGATAGCGGCGGAAACTATGGCTACACCTTC. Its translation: CASSQDSGGNYGYTF.

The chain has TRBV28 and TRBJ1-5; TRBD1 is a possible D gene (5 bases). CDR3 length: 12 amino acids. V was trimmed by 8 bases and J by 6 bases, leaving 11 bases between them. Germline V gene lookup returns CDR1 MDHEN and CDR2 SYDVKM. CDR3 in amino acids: CASGGGGQPQHF. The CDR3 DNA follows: TGTGCCAGCGGGGGGGGAGGTCAGCCCCAGCATTTT.

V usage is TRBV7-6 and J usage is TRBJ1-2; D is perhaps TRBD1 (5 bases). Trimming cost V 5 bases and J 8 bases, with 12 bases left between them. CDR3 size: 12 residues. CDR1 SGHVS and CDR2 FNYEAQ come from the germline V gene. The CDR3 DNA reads TGTGCCAGCAGCCCTCTGGGGGGAGGCTACACCTTC. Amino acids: CASSPLGGGYTF. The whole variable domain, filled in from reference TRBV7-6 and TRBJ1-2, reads GAGVSQSPRYKVTKRGQDVALRCDPISGHVSLYWYRQALGQGPEFLTYFNYEAQQDKSGLPNDRFSAERPEGSISTLTIQRTEQRDSAMYRCASSPLGGGYTFGSGTRLTVV.

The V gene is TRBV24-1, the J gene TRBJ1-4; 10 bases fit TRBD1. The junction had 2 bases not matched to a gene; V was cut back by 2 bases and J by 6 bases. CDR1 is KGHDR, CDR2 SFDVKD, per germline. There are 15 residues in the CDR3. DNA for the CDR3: TGTGCCACCAGTGATTCCGGGACAGGGGATGAAAAACTGTTTTTT. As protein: CATSDSGTGDEKLFF.

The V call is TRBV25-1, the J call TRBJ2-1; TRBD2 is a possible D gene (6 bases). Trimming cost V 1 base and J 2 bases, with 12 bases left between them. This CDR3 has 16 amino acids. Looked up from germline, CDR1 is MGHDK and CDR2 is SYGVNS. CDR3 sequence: CASSELEGGPYNEQFF. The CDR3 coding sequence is TGTGCCAGCAGTGAATTGGAGGGTGGGCCCTACAATGAGCAGTTCTTC.

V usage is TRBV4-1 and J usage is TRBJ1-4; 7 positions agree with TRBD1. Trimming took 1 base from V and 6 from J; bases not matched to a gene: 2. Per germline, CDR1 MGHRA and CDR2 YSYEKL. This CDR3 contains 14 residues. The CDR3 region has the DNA TGCGCCAGCAGCCAAGGGACAGGTGATGAAAAACTGTTTTTT. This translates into CASSQGTGDEKLFF.

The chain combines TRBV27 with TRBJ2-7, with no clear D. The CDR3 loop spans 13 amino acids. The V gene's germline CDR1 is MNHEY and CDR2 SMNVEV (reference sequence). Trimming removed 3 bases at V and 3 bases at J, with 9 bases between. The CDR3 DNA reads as TGTGCCAGCAGTTTCCAAGCAGACTACGAGCAGTACTTC. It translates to CASSFQADYEQYF.

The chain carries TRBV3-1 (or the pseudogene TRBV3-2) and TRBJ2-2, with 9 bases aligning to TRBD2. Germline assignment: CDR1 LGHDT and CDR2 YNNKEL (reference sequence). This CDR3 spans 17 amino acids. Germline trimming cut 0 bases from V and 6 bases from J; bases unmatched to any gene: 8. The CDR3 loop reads CASSQEGGREVPGELFF. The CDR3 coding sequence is TGTGCCAGCAGCCAAGAAGGCGGGAGGGAGGTACCCGGGGAGCTGTTTTTT.

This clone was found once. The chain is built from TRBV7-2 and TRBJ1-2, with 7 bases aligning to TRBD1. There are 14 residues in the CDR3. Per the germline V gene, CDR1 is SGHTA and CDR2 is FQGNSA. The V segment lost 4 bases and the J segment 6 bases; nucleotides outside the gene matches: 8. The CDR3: CASSSEGARNGYTF. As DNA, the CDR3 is TGTGCCAGCAGCTCCGAGGGGGCGCGAAATGGCTACACCTTC.

CDR3 DNA: TGTGCCAGTATCCCCGGGGCCCGAGGGGATCAGCCCCAGCATTTT. Amino acid sequence: CASIPGARGDQPQHF. This chain links TRBV19 with TRBJ1-5; D might be TRBD1 (5 bases). V lost 7 bases to trimming and J lost 5 bases, with 18 bases between them. The CDR3 totals 15 residues. The germline gives CDR1 LNHDA, CDR2 SQIVND (reference sequence).

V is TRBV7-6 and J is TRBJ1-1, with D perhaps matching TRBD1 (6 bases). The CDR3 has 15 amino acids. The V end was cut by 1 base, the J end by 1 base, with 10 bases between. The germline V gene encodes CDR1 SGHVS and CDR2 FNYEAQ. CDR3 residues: CASSLVGRGNTEAFF. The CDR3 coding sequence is TGTGCCAGCAGCTTAGTAGGCAGGGGGAACACTGAAGCTTTCTTT.

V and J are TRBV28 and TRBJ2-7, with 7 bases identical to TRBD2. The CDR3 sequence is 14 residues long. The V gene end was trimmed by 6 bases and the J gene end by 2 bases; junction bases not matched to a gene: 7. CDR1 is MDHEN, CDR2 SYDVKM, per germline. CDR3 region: CASSWGGAPYEQYF. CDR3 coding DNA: TGTGCCAGCAGCTGGGGAGGGGCTCCCTACGAGCAGTACTTC.

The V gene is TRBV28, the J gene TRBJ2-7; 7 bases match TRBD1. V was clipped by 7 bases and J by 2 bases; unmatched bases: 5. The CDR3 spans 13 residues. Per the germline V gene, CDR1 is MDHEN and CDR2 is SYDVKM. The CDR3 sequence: CASTPGGTYEQYF. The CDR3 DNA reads TGTGCCAGCACCCCAGGGGGAACCTACGAGCAGTACTTC.

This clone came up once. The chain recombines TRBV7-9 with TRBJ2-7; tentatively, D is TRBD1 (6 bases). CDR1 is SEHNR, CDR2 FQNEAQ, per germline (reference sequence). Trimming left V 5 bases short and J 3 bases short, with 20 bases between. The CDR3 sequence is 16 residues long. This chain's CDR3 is CASSPLPSGAIYEQYF. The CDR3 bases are TGTGCCAGCAGCCCACTCCCATCAGGGGCCATCTACGAGCAGTACTTC.

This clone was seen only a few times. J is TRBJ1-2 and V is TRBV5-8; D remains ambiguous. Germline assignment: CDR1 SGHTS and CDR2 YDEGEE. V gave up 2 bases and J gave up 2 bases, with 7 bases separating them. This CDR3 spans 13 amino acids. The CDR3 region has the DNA TGTGCCAGCAGCTTCGGTTGGAACTATGGCTACACCTTC. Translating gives CASSFGWNYGYTF.

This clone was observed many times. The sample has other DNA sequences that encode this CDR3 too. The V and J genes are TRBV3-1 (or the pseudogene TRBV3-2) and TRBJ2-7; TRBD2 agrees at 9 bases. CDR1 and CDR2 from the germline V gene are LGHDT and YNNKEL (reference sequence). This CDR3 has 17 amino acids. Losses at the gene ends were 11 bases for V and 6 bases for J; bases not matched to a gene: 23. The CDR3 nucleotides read TGTGCCCCCAGCCAAGGACTCGCGGGGGGGGACGCCGGCGAGCAGTACTTC. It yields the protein CAPSQGLAGGDAGEQYF.

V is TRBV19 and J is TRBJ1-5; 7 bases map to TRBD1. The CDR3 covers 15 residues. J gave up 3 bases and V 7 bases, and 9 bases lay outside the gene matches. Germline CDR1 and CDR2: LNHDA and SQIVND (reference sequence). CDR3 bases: TGTGCCAGTACCATAGGGGGCGCGGACAATCAGCCCCAGCATTTT. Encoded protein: CASTIGGADNQPQHF.

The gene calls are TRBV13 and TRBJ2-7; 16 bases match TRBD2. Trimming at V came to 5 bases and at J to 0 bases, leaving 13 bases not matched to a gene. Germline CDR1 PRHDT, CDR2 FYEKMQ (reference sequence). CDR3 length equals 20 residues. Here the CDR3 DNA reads TGTGCCAGCAGCCATTCTCAGGGACTAGCGGGGGGGTGGCCCTCCTACGAGCAGTACTTC. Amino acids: CASSHSQGLAGGWPSYEQYF.

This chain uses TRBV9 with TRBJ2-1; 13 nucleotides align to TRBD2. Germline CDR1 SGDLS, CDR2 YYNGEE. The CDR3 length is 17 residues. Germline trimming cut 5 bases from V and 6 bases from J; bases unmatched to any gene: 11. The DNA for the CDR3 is TGTGCCAGCAGTCCTCCCACGGGGACTAGCGGGACCAATGAGCAGTTCTTC. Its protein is CASSPPTGTSGTNEQFF.

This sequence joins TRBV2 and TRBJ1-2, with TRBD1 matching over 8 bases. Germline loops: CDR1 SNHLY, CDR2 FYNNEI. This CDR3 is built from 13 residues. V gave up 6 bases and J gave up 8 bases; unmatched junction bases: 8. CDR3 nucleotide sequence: TGTGCCAGCAGCGACAGGGGTGGGGTCGGCTACACCTTC. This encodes CASSDRGGVGYTF.

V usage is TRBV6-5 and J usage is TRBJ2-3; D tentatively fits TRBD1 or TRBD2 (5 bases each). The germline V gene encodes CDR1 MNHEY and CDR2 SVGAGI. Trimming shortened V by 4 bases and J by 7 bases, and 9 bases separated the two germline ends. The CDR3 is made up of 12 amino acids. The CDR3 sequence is CASSSGDHTQYF. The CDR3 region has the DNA TGTGCCAGCAGTTCCGGGGACCATACGCAGTATTTT.

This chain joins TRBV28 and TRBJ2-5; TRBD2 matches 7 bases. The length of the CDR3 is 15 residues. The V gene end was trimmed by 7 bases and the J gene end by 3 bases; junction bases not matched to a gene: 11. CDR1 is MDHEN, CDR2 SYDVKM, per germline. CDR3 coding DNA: TGTGCCAGCACTGCTAGCGGTGTTAGGAAAGAGACCCAGTACTTC. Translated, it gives CASTASGVRKETQYF.

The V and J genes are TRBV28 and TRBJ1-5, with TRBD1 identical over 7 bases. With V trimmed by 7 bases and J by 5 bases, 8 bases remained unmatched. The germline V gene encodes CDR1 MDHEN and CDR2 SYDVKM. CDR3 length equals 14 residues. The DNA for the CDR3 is TGTGCCAGCAACCCTGGACAGGAACATCAGCCCCAGCATTTT. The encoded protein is CASNPGQEHQPQHF.

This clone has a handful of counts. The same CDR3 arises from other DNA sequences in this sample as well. CDR3 nucleotides: TGTGCCAGCGGTTACAATGAGCAGTTCTTC. It codes for CASGYNEQFF. The chain combines TRBV27 with TRBJ2-1; D remains ambiguous. The CDR3 sequence is 10 residues long. V shed 8 bases and J shed 4 bases, with 3 bases lying between them. Germline V gene sequence: CDR1 MNHEY, CDR2 SMNVEV (reference sequence).

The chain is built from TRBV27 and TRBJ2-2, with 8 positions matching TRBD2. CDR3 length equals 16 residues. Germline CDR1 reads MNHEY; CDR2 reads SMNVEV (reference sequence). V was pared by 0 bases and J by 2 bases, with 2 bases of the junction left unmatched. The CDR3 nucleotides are TGTGCCAGCAGTTTATCGCTAGCGGGTAACACCGGGGAGCTGTTTTTT. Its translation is CASSLSLAGNTGELFF.

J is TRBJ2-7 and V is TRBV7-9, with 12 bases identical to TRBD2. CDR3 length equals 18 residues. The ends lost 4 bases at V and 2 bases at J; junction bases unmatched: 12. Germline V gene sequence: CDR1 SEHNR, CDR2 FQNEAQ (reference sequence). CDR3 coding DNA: TGTGCCAGCAGCTCCCCGACTAGCGGGAGACCTTCTCCCTACGAGCAGTACTTC. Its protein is CASSSPTSGRPSPYEQYF.

The CDR3 DNA sequence: TGTGCCAGCAGCTTAGAGGCGCGGGAGTTGGATACGCAGTATTTT. Its protein is CASSLEARELDTQYF. J is TRBJ2-3 and V is TRBV7-6, with 7 bases lining up with TRBD2. The V segment lost 1 base and the J segment 6 bases; nucleotides outside the gene matches: 7. Germline V lookup: CDR1 SGHVS, CDR2 FNYEAQ. The CDR3 is 15 amino acids.

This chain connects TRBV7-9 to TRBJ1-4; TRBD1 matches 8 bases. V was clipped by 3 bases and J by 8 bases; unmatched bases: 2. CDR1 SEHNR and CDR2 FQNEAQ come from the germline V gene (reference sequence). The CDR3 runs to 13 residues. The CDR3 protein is CASSFRDREKLFF. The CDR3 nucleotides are TGTGCCAGCAGCTTCCGGGACAGGGAAAAACTGTTTTTT.

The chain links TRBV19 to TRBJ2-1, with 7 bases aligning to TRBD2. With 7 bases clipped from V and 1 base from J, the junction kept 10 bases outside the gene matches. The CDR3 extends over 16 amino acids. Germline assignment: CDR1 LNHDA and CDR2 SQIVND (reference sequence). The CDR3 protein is CASTSRASGSYNEQFF. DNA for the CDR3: TGTGCCAGTACCTCGAGGGCTAGCGGATCCTACAATGAGCAGTTCTTC.